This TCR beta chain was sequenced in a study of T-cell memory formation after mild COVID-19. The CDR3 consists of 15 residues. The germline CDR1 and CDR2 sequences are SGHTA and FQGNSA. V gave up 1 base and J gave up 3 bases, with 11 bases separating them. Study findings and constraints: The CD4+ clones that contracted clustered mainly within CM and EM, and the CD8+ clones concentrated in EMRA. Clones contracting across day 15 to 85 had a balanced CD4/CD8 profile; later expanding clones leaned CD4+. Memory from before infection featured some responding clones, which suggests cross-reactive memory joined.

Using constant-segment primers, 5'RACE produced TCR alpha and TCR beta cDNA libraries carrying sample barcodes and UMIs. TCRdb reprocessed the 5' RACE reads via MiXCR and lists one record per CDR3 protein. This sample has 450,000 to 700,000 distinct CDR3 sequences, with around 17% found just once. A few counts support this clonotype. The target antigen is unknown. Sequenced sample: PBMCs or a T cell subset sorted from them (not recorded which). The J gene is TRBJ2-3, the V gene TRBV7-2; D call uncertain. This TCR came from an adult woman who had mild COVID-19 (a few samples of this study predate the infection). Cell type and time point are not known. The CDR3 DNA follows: TGTGCCAGCAGCTTAGGTGAGGATTGGACAGATACGCAGTATTTT. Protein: CASSLGEDWTDTQYF.